The 4 T cell receptor beta chains given below trace back to one sample, sequenced in a study of cytomegalovirus exposure and HLA in healthy donors. TCRdb's copy holds only in-frame clones and misses some; the assay was immunoSEQ multiplex PCR. The sample gives some 38,000 clones, about 93% of which show up once; more than 2.5% is in the top ten. The sample consisted of PBMCs. These receptors were collected from a man aged 18-30 years in good health and CMV-seronegative.

The J gene is TRBJ2-5, the V gene TRBV9; TRBD2 aligns across 9 bases. V lost 4 bases, J lost 2 bases, and 12 bases stayed unmatched. The CDR3 is 17 amino acids. Germline V gene data show CDR1 as SGDLS and CDR2 as YYNGEE. The CDR3 region is CASSPLPKAGGQETQYF. CDR3 nucleotides: TGTGCCAGCAGCCCACTACCAAAAGCGGGGGGTCAAGAGACCCAGTACTTC. Full variable domain (remainder filled in from reference TRBV9 and TRBJ2-5): DSGVTQTPKHLITATGQRVTLRCSPRSGDLSVYWYQQSLDQGLQFLIQYYNGEERAKGNILERFSAQQFPDLHSELNLSSLELGDSALYFCASSPLPKAGGQETQYFGPGTRLLVL.

J is TRBJ1-4 and V is TRBV15, with a tentative D call TRBD1 (5 bases). Trimming removed 0 bases at V and 6 bases at J, with 11 bases between. There are 15 residues in the CDR3. Germline CDR1 is LNHNV and CDR2 is YYDKDF (reference sequence). DNA for the CDR3: TGTGCCACCAGCAGAGACCGGGGAGGGGATGAAAAACTGTTTTTT. As protein: CATSRDRGGDEKLFF. Supplemented by reference TRBV15 and TRBJ1-4, the full variable domain reads DAMVIQNPRYQVTQFGKPVTLSCSQTLNHNVMYWYQQKSSQAPKLLFHYYDKDFNNEADTPDNFQSRRPNTSFCFLDIRSPGLGDTAMYLCATSRDRGGDEKLFFGSGTQLSVL.

The V gene is TRBV12-5, the J gene TRBJ1-2, with D possibly TRBD1 on 5 matching bases. Germline-derived CDR1 and CDR2 are LGHNT and FRNRAP. The CDR3 is 16 residues long. V was clipped by 0 bases and J by 7 bases, with 18 bases between them. The CDR3 sequence is CASGLVGLIGAGGYTF. The CDR3 coding sequence is TGTGCTAGTGGTTTGGTGGGGCTGATAGGGGCTGGTGGCTACACCTTC.

The rearrangement uses TRBV28 and TRBJ2-1, with D possibly being TRBD1 (6 bases). The V end was cut by 6 bases, the J end by 6 bases, with 12 bases between. The CDR3 is made up of 13 amino acids. Per the germline V gene, CDR1 is MDHEN and CDR2 is SYDVKM. Here the CDR3 reads CASSLLGGNEQFF. DNA for the CDR3: TGTGCCAGCAGCTTACTAGGGGGCAATGAGCAGTTCTTC. Variable domain in full (rest from reference TRBV28 and TRBJ2-1): DVKVTQSSRYLVKRTGEKVFLECVQDMDHENMFWYRQDPGLGLRLIYFSYDVKMKEKGDIPEGYSVSREKKERFSLILESASTNQTSMYLCASSLLGGNEQFFGPGTRLTVL.